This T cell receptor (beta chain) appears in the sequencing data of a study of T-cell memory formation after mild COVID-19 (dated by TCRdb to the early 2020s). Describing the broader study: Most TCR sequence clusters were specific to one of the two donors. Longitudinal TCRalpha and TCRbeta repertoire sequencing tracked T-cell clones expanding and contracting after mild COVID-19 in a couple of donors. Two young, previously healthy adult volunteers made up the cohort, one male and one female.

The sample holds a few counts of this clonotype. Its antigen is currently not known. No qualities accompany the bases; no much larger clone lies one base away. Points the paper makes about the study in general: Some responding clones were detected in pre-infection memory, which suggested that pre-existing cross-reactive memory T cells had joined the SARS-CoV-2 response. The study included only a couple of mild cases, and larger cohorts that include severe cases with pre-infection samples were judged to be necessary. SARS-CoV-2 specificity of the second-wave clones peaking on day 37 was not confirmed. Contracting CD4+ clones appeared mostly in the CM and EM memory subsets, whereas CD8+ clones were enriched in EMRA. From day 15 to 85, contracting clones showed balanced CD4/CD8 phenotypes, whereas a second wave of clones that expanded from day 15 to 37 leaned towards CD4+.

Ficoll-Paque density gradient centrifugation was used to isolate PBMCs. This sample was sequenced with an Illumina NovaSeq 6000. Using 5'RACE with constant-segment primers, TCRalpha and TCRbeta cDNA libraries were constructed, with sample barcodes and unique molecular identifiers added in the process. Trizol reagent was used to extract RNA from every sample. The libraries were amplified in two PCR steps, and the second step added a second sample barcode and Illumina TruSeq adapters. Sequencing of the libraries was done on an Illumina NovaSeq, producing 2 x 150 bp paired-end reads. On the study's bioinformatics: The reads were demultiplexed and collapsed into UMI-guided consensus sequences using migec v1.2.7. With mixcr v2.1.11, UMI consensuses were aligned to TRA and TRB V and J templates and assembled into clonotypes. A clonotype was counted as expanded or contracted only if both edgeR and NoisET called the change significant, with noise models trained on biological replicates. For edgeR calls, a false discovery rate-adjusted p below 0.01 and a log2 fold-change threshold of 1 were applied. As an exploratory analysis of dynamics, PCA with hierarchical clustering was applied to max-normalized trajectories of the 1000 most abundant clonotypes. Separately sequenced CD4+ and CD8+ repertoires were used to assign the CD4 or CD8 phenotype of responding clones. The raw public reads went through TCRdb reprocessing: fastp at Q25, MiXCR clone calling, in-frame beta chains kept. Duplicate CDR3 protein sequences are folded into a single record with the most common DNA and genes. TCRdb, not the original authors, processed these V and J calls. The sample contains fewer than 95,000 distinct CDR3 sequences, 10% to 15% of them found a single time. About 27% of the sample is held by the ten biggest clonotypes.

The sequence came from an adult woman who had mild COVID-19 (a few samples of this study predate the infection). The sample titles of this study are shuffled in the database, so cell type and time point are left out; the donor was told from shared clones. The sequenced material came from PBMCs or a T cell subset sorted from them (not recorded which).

The nucleotide sequence reads as follows: TGTGCCAGCAGTCCTGGACTAGCGGGGGTTGAGCAGTACTTC. This is translated as CASSPGLAGVEQYF. Here the chain combines TRBV12-3 or TRBV12-4 and TRBJ2-7, and 13 bases in between align with TRBD2. Trimmed from V: 5 bases; trimmed from J: 7 bases; junction bases lacking a gene match: 5. Reading from cysteine to phenylalanine, the CDR3 counts 14 amino acids. CDR3 DNA only is kept here, 42 bases in frame from base 1.